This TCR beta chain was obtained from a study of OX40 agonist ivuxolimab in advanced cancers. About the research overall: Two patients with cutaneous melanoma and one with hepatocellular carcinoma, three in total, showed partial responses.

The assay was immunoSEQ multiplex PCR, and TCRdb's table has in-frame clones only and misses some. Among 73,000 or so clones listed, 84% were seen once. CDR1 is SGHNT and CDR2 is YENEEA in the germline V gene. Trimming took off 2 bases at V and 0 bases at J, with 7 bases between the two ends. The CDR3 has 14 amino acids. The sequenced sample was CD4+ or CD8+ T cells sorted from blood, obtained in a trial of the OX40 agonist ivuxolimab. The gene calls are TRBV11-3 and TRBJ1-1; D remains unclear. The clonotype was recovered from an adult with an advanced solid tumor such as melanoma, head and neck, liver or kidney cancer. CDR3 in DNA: TGTGCCAGCAGCTTAACACACGTGAACACTGAAGCTTTCTTT. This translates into CASSLTHVNTEAFF.